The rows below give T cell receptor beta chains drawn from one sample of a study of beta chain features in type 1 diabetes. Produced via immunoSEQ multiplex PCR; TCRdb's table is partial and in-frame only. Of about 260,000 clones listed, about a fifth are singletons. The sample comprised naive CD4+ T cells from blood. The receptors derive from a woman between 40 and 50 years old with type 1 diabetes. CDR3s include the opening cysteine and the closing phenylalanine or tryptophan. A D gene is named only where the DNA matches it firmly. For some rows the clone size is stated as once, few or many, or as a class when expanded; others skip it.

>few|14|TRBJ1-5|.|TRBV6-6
TGTGCCAGCAGTGACAGATTACAAGATCAGCCCCAGCATTTT
CASSDRLQDQPQHF
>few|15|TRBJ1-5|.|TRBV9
TGTGCCAGCAGCGGCTCTGGGGCCCGGGATCAGCCCCAGCATTTT
CASSGSGARDQPQHF
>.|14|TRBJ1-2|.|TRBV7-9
TGTGCCAGCAGCTTAGCCCTACAGGGACATGGCTACACCTTC
CASSLALQGHGYTF
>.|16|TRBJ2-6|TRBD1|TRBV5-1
TGCGCCAGCAGCTCGGACAGGGGTAATGGGGCCAACGTCCTGACTTTC
CASSSDRGNGANVLTF
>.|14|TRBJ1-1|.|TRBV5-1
TGCGCCAGCAGCTTGAAGACAGTGAACACTGAAGCTTTCTTT
CASSLKTVNTEAFF
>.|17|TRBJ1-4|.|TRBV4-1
TGCGCCAGCAGCCAAGATAGGTTCACAGCAACTAATGAAAAACTGTTTTTT
CASSQDRFTATNEKLFF
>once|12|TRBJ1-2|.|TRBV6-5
TGTGCCAGCAGCTCCAGCGGTGTTGGCTACACCTTC
CASSSSGVGYTF
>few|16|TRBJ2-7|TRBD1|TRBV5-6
TGTGCCAGCAGCACCCCGGGACAGGGCCAGGGGTACGAGCAGTACTTC
CASSTPGQGQGYEQYF
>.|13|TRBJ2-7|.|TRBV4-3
TGCGCCAGCAGCCAAGCGGACAGCTACGAGCAGTACTTC
CASSQADSYEQYF
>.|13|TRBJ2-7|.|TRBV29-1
TGCAGCGCCGGGACTGCTAGCTCCTACGAGCAGTACTTC
CSAGTASSYEQYF
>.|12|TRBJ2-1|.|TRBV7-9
TGTGCCAGCAGCCATAGCGGCAATGAGCAGTTCTTC
CASSHSGNEQFF
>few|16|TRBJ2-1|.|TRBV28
TGTGCCAGCAGTTTGGGCCAGGGGCTTCGGGCCAATGAGCAGTTCTTC
CASSLGQGLRANEQFF
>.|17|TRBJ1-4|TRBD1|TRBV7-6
TGTGCCAGCAGCAAGAGGGACAGGGGCAGCGGTAATGAAAAACTGTTTTTT
CASSKRDRGSGNEKLFF
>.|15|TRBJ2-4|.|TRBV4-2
TGTGCCAGCAGCCAAGATGCGCTAGCCAAAAACATTCAGTACTTC
CASSQDALAKNIQYF
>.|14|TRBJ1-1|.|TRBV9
TGTGCCAGCAGCGGAGACAGTCGGAACACTGAAGCTTTCTTT
CASSGDSRNTEAFF
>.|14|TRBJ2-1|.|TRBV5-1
TGCGCCAGCAGCTTGGGAGGAGGAGACAATGAGCAGTTCTTC
CASSLGGGDNEQFF
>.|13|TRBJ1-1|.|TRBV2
TGTGCCAGCAGTGCCGGGGTTAACACTGAAGCTTTCTTT
CASSAGVNTEAFF
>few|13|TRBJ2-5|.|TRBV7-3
TGTGCCAGCAGCTTTACCGCCGGGGAGACCCAGTACTTC
CASSFTAGETQYF
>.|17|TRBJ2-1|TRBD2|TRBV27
TGTGCCAGCAGTTTCACTAGCGGTTCCCTGATTTACAATGAGCAGTTCTTC
CASSFTSGSLIYNEQFF
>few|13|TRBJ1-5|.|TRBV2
TGTGCCAGCAGTGATGCAGGGGATCAGCCCCAGCATTTT
CASSDAGDQPQHF
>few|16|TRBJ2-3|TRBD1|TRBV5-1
TGCGCCAGCAGCTTGGACGGGACAGCCTTCACAGATACGCAGTATTTT
CASSLDGTAFTDTQYF
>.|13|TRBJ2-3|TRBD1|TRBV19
TGTGCCAGTAAGGCAGGGGGCGCAGATACGCAGTATTTT
CASKAGGADTQYF
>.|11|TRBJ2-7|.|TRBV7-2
TGTGCCAGCAGCCAGAATTCGGAGCAGTACTTC
CASSQNSEQYF
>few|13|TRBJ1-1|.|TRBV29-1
TGCAGCGTGAACGGACAGATGAACACTGAAGCTTTCTTT
CSVNGQMNTEAFF
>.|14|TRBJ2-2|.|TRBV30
TGTGCCTGGAGGGGAGATCTCCCCACCGGGGAGCTGTTTTTT
CAWRGDLPTGELFF
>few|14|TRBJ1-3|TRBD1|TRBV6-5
TGTGCCAGCAGTTACGACAGGGTTGGAAACACCATATATTTT
CASSYDRVGNTIYF
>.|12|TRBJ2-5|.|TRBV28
TGTGCCAGCATCGGGGACCAAGAGACCCAGTACTTC
CASIGDQETQYF
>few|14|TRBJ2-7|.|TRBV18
TGTGCCAGCTCACCGGCAGGGTTACCCTACGAGCAGTACTTC
CASSPAGLPYEQYF
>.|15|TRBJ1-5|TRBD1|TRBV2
TGTGCCAGCAGCCTAGGGCGGCAGGGGGCCCAGCCCCAGCATTTT
CASSLGRQGAQPQHF
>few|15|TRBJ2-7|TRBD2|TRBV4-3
TGCGCCAGCAGCCAAGAAGCGGGACCCGCCTACGAGCAGTACTTC
CASSQEAGPAYEQYF
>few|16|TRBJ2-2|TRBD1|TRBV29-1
TGCAGCGCCTTTGGGACAGGGAGAGCGAACACCGGGGAGCTGTTTTTT
CSAFGTGRANTGELFF
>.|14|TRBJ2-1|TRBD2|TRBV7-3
TGTGCCAGCAGACGTAGCGGGAGTAGCAATGAGCAGTTCTTC
CASRRSGSSNEQFF
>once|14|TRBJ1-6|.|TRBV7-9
TGTGCCAGCAGCTTGGACAGCTCTAATTCACCCCTCCACTTT
CASSLDSSNSPLHF
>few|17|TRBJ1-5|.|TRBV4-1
TGCGCCAGCAGCCCCGAGGGCACGGGACTCTTATACCAGCCCCAGCATTTT
CASSPEGTGLLYQPQHF
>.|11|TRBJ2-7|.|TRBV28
TGTGCCAGCAGCCCCGGGTACGAGCAGTACTTC
CASSPGYEQYF
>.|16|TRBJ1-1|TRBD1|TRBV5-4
TGTGCCAGCAGCTCGGGACAGGGACGAATGAACACTGAAGCTTTCTTT
CASSSGQGRMNTEAFF
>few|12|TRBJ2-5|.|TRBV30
TGTGCCTGGAGTTCCAGGAGGGAGACCCAGTACTTC
CAWSSRRETQYF
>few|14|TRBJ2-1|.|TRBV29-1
TGCAGCGTTGTCCCGCAGGGGACCTACAATGAGCAGTTCTTC
CSVVPQGTYNEQFF
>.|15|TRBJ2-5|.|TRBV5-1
TGCGCCAGCAGCTTGGTTGGCCAGATTCAAGAGACCCAGTACTTC
CASSLVGQIQETQYF
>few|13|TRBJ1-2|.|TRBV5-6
TGTGCCAGCAGCCCTACAGGGAACTATGGCTACACCTTC
CASSPTGNYGYTF
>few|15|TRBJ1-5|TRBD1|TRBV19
TGTGCCAGTAGTGCCTGGGACAGGGAGTATCAGCCCCAGCATTTT
CASSAWDREYQPQHF
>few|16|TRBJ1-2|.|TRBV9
TGTGCCAGCAGCGTAGGGTTACAGATACAAAACTATGGCTACACCTTC
CASSVGLQIQNYGYTF
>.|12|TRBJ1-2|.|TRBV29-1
TGCAGCGTTGAAACCCGGTACTATGGCTACACCTTC
CSVETRYYGYTF
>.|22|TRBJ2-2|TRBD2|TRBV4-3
TGCGCCAGCAGCCAAGAGCGGGGAATCCCGGGACTAGCGGGAAACTTGCCCGGGGAGCTGTTTTTT
CASSQERGIPGLAGNLPGELFF
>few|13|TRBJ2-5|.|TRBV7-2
TGTGCCAGCAGCTTAGCGGCAGAAGAGACCCAGTACTTC
CASSLAAEETQYF